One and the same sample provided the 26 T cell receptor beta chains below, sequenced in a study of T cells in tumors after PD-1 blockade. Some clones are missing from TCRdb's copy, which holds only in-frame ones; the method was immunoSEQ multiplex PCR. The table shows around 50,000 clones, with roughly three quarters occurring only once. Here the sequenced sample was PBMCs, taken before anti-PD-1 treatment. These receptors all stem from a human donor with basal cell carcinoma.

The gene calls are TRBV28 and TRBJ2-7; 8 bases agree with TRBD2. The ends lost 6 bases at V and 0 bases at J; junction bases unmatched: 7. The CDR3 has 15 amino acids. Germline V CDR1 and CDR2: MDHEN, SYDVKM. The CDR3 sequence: CASRDSGESSYEQYF. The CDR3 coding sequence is TGTGCCAGCAGGGATAGCGGGGAGAGCTCCTACGAGCAGTACTTC.

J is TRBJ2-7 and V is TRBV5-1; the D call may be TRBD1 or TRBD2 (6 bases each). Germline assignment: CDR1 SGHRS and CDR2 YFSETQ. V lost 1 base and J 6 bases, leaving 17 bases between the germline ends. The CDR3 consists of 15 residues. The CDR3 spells CASSLNSGRGGEQYF. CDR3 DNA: TGCGCCAGCAGCTTGAATAGCGGAAGAGGGGGCGAGCAGTACTTC.

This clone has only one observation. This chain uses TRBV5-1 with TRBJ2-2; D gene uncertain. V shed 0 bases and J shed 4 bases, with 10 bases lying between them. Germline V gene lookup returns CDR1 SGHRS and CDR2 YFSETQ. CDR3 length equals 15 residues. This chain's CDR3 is CASSLGGVSTGELFF. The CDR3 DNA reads TGCGCCAGCAGCTTGGGTGGGGTCAGCACCGGGGAGCTGTTTTTT.

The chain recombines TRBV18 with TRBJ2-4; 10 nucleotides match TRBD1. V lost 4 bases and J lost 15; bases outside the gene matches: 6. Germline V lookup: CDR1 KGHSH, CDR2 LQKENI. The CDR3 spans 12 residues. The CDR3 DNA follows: TGTGCCAGCTCACAGGGGACAGGGGCGCCGTACTTC. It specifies CASSQGTGAPYF.

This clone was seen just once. The CDR3: CATSDSSGDRGFISYNEQFF. CDR3 bases: TGTGCCACCAGTGATTCCTCGGGCGACAGGGGTTTCATTTCCTACAATGAGCAGTTCTTC. This rearrangement joins TRBV24-1 to TRBJ2-1, with 8 nucleotides matching TRBD1. Germline CDR1 reads KGHDR; CDR2 reads SFDVKD. V was clipped by 2 bases and J by 1 base; unmatched bases: 15. The CDR3 consists of 20 residues.

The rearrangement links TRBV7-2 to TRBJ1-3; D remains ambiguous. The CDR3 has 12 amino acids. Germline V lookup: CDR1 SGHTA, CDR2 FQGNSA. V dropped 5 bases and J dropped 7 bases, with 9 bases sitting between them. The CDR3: CASSVDRNTIYF. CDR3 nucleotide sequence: TGTGCCAGCAGCGTTGACCGGAACACCATATATTTT.

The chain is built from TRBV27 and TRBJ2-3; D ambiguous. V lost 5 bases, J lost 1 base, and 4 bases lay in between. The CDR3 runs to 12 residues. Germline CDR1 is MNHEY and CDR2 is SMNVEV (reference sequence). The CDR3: CASSPRTDTQYF. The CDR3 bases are TGTGCCAGCAGTCCGCGCACAGATACGCAGTATTTT.

CDR3 nucleotide sequence: TGTGCCAGCAGTCTCTGGAGTAACACTGAAGCTTTCTTT. Protein sequence: CASSLWSNTEAFF. J is TRBJ1-1 and V is TRBV2; D call uncertain. CDR3 size: 13 residues. V was clipped by 5 bases and J by 2 bases, with 9 bases between them. Germline CDR1 reads SNHLY; CDR2 reads FYNNEI.

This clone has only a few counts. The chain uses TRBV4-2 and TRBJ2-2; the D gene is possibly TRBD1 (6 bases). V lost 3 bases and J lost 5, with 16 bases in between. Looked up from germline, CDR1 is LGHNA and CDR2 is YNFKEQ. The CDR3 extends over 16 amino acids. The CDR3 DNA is TGTGCCAGCAGCCACACAGGGACCCCGGGAACCGGGGAGCTGTTTTTT. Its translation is CASSHTGTPGTGELFF.

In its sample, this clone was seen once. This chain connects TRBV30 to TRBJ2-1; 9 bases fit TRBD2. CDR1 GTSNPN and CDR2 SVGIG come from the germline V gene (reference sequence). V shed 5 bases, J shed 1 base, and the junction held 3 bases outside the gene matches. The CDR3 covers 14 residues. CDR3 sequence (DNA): TGTGCCTGGGAGACTAGCGGATCCTACAATGAGCAGTTCTTC. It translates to CAWETSGSYNEQFF.

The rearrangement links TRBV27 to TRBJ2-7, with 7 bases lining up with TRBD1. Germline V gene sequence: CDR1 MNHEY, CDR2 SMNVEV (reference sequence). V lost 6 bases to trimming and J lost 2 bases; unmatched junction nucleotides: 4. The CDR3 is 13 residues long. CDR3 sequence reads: CASSRTGPYEQYF. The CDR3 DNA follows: TGTGCCAGCAGCCGGACAGGCCCCTACGAGCAGTACTTC.

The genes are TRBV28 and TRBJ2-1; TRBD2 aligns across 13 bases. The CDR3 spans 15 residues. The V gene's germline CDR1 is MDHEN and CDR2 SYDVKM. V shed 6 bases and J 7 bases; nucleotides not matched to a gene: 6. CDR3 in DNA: TGTGCCAGCAGCCTGAGGACTAGCGGGAGAAATGAGCAGTTCTTC. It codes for CASSLRTSGRNEQFF.

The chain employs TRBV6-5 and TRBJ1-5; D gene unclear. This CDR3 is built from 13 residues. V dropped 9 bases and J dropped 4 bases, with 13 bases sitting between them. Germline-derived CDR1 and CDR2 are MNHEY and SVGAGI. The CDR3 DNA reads TGTGCCAGTATACGGGAAAGTAATCAGCCCCAGCATTTT. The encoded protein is CASIRESNQPQHF.

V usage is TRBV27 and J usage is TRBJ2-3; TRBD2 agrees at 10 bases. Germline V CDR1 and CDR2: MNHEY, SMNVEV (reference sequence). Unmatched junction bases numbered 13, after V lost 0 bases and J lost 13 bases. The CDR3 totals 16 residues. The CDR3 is CASSLSSLPLAGQEYF. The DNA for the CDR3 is TGTGCCAGCAGTTTATCTTCCCTCCCACTAGCGGGACAGGAGTATTTT.

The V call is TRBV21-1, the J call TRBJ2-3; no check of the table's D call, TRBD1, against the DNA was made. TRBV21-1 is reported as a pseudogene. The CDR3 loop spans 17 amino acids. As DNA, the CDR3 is TGTGCCAGCAGCAATAAAAGGGGAACAGGGAACACAGATACGCAGTATTTT. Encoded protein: CASSNKRGTGNTDTQYF.

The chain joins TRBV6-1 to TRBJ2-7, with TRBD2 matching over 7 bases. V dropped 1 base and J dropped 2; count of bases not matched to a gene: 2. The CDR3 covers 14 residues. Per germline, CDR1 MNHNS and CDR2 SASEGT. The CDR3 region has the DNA TGTGCCAGCAGTGAAGGGGGAGGGCCCTACGAGCAGTACTTC. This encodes CASSEGGGPYEQYF.

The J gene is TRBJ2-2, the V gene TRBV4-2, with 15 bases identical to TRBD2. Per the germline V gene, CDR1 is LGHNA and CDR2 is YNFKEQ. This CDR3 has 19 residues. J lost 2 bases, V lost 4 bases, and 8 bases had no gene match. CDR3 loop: CASSPFRTSGGANTGELFF. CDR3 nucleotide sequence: TGTGCCAGCAGCCCCTTCAGGACTAGCGGGGGGGCAAACACCGGGGAGCTGTTTTTT.

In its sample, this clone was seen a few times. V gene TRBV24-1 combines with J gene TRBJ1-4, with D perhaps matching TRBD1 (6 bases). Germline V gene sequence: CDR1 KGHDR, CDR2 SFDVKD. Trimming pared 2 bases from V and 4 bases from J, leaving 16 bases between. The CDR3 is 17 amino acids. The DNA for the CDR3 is TGTGCCACCAGTGATTCGGCCCTGGACAGAGATAATGAAAAACTGTTTTTT. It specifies CATSDSALDRDNEKLFF.

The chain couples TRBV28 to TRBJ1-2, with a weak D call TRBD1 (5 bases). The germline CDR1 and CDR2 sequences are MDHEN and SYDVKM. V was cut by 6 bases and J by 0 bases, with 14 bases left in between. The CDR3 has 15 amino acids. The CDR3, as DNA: TGTGCCAGCAGCGGATCCGGGGCGTCTAACTATGGCTACACCTTC. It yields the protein CASSGSGASNYGYTF.

CDR3 DNA sequence: TGTGCCAGCATGGGGGCGCGGGGCAATCAGCCCCAGCATTTT. It encodes CASMGARGNQPQHF. The chain employs TRBV6-6 and TRBJ1-5, with D possibly matching TRBD1 (6 bases). Germline-derived CDR1 and CDR2 are MNHNY and SVGAGI (reference sequence). V shed 7 bases and J shed 2 bases, with 12 bases lying between them. The CDR3 consists of 14 residues.

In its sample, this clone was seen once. CDR3 DNA sequence: TGTGCCAGCAGCTTAGAACAGGGGAACACTGAAGCTTTCTTT. It codes for CASSLEQGNTEAFF. The chain links TRBV7-9 to TRBJ1-1; D is perhaps TRBD1 (6 bases). The germline CDR1 and CDR2 sequences are SEHNR and FQNEAQ (reference sequence). Trimming removed 1 base at V and 1 base at J, with 7 bases between. This CDR3 region has 14 residues.

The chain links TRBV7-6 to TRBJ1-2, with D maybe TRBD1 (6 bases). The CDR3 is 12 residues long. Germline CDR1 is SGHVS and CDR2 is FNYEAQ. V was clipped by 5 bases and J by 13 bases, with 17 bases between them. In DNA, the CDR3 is TGTGCCAGCAGCCTCTTGGTCCAGGGGTCCACCTTC. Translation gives CASSLLVQGSTF.

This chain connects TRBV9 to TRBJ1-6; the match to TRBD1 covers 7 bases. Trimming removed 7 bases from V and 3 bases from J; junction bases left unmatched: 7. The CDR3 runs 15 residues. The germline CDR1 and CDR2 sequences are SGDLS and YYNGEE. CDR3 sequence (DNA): TGTGCCAGCGTCGCAGGGGGTGTCTATAATTCACCCCTCCACTTT. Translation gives CASVAGGVYNSPLHF.

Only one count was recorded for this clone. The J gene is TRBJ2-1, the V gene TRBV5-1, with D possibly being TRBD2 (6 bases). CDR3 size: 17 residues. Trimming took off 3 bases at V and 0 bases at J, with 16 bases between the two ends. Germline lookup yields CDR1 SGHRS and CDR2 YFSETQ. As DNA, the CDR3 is TGCGCCAGCAGCTCGTTCCCGGGGGAGACCTCCTACAATGAGCAGTTCTTC. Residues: CASSSFPGETSYNEQFF.

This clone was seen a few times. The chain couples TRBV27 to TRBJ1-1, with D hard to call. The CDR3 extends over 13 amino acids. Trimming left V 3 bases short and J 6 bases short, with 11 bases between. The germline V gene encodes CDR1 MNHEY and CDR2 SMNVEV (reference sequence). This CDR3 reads CASSFVQAAEAFF. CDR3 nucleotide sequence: TGTGCCAGCAGTTTCGTCCAGGCGGCTGAAGCTTTCTTT.

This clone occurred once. In nucleotides, the CDR3 is TGCGCCAGCAGTGAGCAGGGAAACTATGGCTACACCTTC. This sequence encodes CASSEQGNYGYTF. The chain links TRBV10-1 to TRBJ1-2; tentatively, D is TRBD1 (5 bases). The CDR3 length is 13 residues. The germline gives CDR1 WNHNN, CDR2 SYGVQD (reference sequence). Trimming took off 2 bases at V and 2 bases at J, with 6 bases between the two ends.